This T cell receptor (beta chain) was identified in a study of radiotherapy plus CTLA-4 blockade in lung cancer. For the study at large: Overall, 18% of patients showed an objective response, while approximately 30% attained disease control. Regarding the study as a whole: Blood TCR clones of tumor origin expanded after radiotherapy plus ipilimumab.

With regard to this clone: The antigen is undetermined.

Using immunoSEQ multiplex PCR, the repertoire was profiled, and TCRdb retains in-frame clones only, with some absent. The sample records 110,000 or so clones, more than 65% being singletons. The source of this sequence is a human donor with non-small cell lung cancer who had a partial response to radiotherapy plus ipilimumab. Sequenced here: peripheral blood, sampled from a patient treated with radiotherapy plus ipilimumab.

The chain's CDR3 is CASSPYQETQYF. CDR3 DNA sequence: TGTGCCAGCAGCCCGTACCAAGAGACCCAGTACTTC. The chain uses TRBV28 and TRBJ2-5, with D unresolved. CDR1 and CDR2 (germline): MDHEN, SYDVKM. Trimming shortened V by 6 bases and J by 0 bases, and 5 bases separated the two germline ends. The CDR3 is 12 amino acids.